Below, one T cell receptor beta chain is given with its context. This CDR3 contains 16 residues. Germline V gene data show CDR1 as SNHLY and CDR2 as FYNNEI. Trimming removed 5 bases from V and 4 bases from J; junction bases left unmatched: 11. This sample is drawn from a study of cytomegalovirus exposure and HLA in healthy donors. PCR was performed using 60 Vbeta and 13 Jbeta primers. Sequenced by immunoSEQ multiplex PCR; TCRdb stores in-frame clones only, minus some. Of 150,000 to 200,000 clones in the sample, roughly 88% were seen once. The source of this sequence is a woman under 30 in good health and CMV-seronegative. Specimen: PBMCs. V is TRBV2 and J is TRBJ1-5, with 7 bases aligning to TRBD1. The CDR3 DNA sequence: TGTGCCAGCAGTAGGGAGTCCGGGACAGCTAATCAGCCCCAGCATTTT. This encodes CASSRESGTANQPQHF.